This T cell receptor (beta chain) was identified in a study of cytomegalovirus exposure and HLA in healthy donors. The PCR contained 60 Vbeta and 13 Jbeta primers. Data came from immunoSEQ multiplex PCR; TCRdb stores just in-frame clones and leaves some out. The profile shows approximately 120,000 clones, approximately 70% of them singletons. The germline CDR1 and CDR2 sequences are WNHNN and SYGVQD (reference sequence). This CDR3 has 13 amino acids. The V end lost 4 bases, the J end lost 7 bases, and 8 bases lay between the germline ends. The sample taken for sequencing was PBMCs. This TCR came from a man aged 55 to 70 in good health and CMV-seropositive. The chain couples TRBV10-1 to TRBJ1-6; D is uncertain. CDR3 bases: TGCGCCAGCAGTGTCGGACTGAATTCACCCCTCCACTTT. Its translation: CASSVGLNSPLHF.